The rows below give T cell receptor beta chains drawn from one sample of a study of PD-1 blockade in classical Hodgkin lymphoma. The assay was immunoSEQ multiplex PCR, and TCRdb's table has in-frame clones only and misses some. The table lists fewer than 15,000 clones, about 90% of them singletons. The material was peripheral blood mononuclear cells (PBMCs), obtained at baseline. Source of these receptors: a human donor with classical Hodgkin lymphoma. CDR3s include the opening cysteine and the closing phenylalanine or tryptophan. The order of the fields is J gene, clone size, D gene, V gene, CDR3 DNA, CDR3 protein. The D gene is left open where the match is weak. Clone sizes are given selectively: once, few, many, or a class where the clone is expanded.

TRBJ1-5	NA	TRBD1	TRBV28	TGTGCCAGCAGTTTGGACAGGGGGCGCCTATCAGATCAGCCCCAGCATTTT	CASSLDRGRLSDQPQHF
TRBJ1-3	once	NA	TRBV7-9	TGTGCCAGCAGCCCACCCCCCCGCTTCGGAAACACCATATATTTT	CASSPPPRFGNTIYF
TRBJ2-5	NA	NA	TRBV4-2	TGTGCCAGCAGCCAAGGGGGACCCCAAGAGACCCAGTACTTC	CASSQGGPQETQYF
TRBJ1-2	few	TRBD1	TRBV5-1	TGCGCCAGCAGCTTGCCGACAGGGGAAGGCTACACCTTC	CASSLPTGEGYTF
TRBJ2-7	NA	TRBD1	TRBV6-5	TGTGCCAGCAGTAAAACCGGGACAGCCTACTACGAGCAGTACTTC	CASSKTGTAYYEQYF
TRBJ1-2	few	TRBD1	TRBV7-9	TGTGCCAGCAGCTACGAGGGGGCGAGAGGCTACACCTTC	CASSYEGARGYTF
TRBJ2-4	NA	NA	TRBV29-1	TGCAGCGTTGACAGGGGTAATGACATTCAGTACTTC	CSVDRGNDIQYF
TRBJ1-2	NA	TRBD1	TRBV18	TGTGCCAGCTCACCAGACAGGGGCACGAGCTACACCTTC	CASSPDRGTSYTF
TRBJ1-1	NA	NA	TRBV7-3	TGTGCCAGCAGCTTAAATGTGGGGCAGGCCAACACTGAAGCTTTCTTT	CASSLNVGQANTEAFF
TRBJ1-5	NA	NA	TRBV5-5	TGTGCCAGCAGCTTAGGGAAGGAGCCCCAGCATTTT	CASSLGKEPQHF
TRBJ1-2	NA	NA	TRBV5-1	TGCGCCAGCAGCTTACTCACAGAGGGTGGCTACACCTTC	CASSLLTEGGYTF